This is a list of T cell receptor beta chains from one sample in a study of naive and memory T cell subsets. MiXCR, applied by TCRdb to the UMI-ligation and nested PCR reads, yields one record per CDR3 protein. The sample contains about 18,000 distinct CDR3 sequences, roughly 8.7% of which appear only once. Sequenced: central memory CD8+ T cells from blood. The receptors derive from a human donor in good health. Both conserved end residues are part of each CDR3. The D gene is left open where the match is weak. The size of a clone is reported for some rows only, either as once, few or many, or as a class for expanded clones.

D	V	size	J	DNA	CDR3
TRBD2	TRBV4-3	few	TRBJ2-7	TGCGCCAGCAGCCAAGGGCTAGCGGGGAGCTACGAGCAGTACTTC	CASSQGLAGSYEQYF
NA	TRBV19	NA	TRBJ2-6	TGTGCCAGTAGTATTGGCAATGGGGCCAACGTCCTGACTTTC	CASSIGNGANVLTF
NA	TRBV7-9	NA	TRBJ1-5	TGTGCCAGCAGCTCCGCCGTCGACTACAATCAGCCCCAGCATTTT	CASSSAVDYNQPQHF
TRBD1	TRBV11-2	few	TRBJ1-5	TGTGCCAGCAGCTTAGGGGGACAGGGGCATCAGCCCCAGCATTTT	CASSLGGQGHQPQHF
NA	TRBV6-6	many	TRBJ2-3	TGTGCCAGCAGCACAGGGACCGACGGCACAGATACGCAGTATTTT	CASSTGTDGTDTQYF
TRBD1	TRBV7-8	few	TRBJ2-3	TGTGCCAGCAGCGCAAACAGGGGGAGCACAGATACGCAGTATTTT	CASSANRGSTDTQYF
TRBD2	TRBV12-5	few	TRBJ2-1	TGTGCTAGTGGTTCCCCGACCGGGACTAGCGGGGGTCCTTACAATGAGCAGTTCTTC	CASGSPTGTSGGPYNEQFF
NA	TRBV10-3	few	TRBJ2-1	TGTGCCATCTCCCTTAGCACCAACCCAAATGAGCAGTTCTTC	CAISLSTNPNEQFF
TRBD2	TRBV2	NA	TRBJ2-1	TGTGCCAGCAGTGAACTAGCGGGAGGTGAGAATGAGCAGTTCTTC	CASSELAGGENEQFF
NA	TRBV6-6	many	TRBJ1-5	TGTGCCAGCAGCCAATCGGACCGACAGATTAGCAATCAGCCCCAGCATTTT	CASSQSDRQISNQPQHF
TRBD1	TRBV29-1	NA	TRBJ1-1	TGCAGCGTTGAAGATTGGGACAGCGTGAACACTGAAGCTTTCTTT	CSVEDWDSVNTEAFF
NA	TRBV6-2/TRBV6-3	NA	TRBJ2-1	TGTGCCAGCAGTCTCCCGGGGAGTTCGTCCTACAATGAGCAGTTCTTC	CASSLPGSSSYNEQFF
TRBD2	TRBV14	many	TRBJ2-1	TGTGCCAGCAGCCTAATAGGGGTAGCGGGAGTCGGCACCATCAGCACCCGACCCTACAATGAGCAGTTCTTC	CASSLIGVAGVGTISTRPYNEQFF
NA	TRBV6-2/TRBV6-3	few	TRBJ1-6	TGTGCCAGCAGTCTACACCGGGACTCGGATTCACCCCTCCACTTT	CASSLHRDSDSPLHF